The rows below give T cell receptor beta chains drawn from one sample of a study of tumor-infiltrating lymphocytes in primary liver carcinoma. TCRdb reanalysed the multiplex PCR reads using MiXCR and keeps one entry per CDR3 protein. Of 30,000 to 40,000 distinct CDR3 sequences in the sample, roughly four fifths are singletons; the top ten hold under 20%. The specimen sequenced was liver tumor tissue from sampling region 4. The receptors originated from a man between 35 and 55 years old with primary liver carcinoma and hepatitis B virus infection. CDR3s include the opening cysteine and the closing phenylalanine or tryptophan. Fields, in order: V gene, CDR3 length, D gene, J gene, clone size, CDR3 DNA, CDR3 protein. The D gene is left open where the match is weak. Expanded clones get a size class; other rows say once, few or many, or leave the size out.

V: TRBV24-1
length: 17
D: TRBD2
J: TRBJ2-1
size: .
DNA: TGTGCCACCCGTGACCTCTCTAGCGGGAACTCCTACAATGAGCTGTTCTTC
CDR3: CATRDLSSGNSYNELFF

V: TRBV4-2
length: 16
D: .
J: TRBJ2-2
size: .
DNA: TGTGCCAGCAGCCAAGATCCTAGCGAGAACACCGGGGAGCTGTTTTTT
CDR3: CASSQDPSENTGELFF

V: TRBV5-1
length: 16
D: .
J: TRBJ2-7
size: .
DNA: TGCGCCATCAGCCTTAATTCAGGGTCTGTCTTGTACGAGCAGTACTTC
CDR3: CAISLNSGSVLYEQYF

V: TRBV11-1
length: 15
D: TRBD1
J: TRBJ1-2
size: large
DNA: TGTGCCAGCAGCCGCGACAGGGGGGCGAACTATGGCTACACCTTC
CDR3: CASSRDRGANYGYTF

V: TRBV2
length: 15
D: .
J: TRBJ1-6
size: .
DNA: TGTGCCAGAAGTGATATACAGGGCGTCGGTTCACTCCCCCACTTT
CDR3: CARSDIQGVGSLPHF

V: TRBV14
length: 13
D: .
J: TRBJ2-3
size: .
DNA: TGCGCCAGCAACCGAGGATACATAGATACGCAGTATTTT
CDR3: CASNRGYIDTQYF

V: TRBV4-1
length: 17
D: TRBD1
J: TRBJ2-6
size: .
DNA: TGCTCTAGCAGCCAAGAGGGACAGGGGCCTGGGGCCAACGTCCTGACTTTC
CDR3: CSSSQEGQGPGANVLTF

V: TRBV7-8
length: 14
D: .
J: TRBJ2-5
size: once
DNA: TGTGTCAGCAATCAAGGGACGACCCAAGAGACCCAGTACTTC
CDR3: CVSNQGTTQETQYF

V: TRBV12-3/TRBV12-4
length: 14
D: .
J: TRBJ2-7
size: .
DNA: TGTGCCTGCAGTCCACAGGGTTTTGGCTACGAGCAGTACTTC
CDR3: CACSPQGFGYEQYF

V: TRBV2
length: 14
D: .
J: TRBJ2-1
size: .
DNA: TGTGCCACCAAGGACAGAAGCTCCTGCAATGAGCAGTTCTTC
CDR3: CATKDRSSCNEQFF

V: TRBV5-1
length: 15
D: .
J: TRBJ2-7
size: .
DNA: TGCACCAGCAACTTACAACCGGGATCCTTCTACGAGCAGTACTTC
CDR3: CTSNLQPGSFYEQYF

V: TRBV11-3
length: 14
D: .
J: TRBJ1-5
size: .
DNA: TGTGCCAGCAGCGACAGCTATAGTAATCTGCCCCAGCATTTT
CDR3: CASSDSYSNLPQHF

V: TRBV6-1
length: 12
D: .
J: TRBJ2-3
size: .
DNA: TGTGCCATCAAGCCCAGCGCAGATGCGCAGTATTTT
CDR3: CAIKPSADAQYF

V: TRBV6-4
length: 15
D: TRBD2
J: TRBJ2-1
size: .
DNA: TGTGTCAGCAGCCACAAGGCTGGCGGGGGGAATGAGCAGTTCTTC
CDR3: CVSSHKAGGGNEQFF

V: TRBV29-1
length: 13
D: .
J: TRBJ2-5
size: .
DNA: TGCAGCGTTGAAGCCCCGGTACAAGAGACTCAGTACTTC
CDR3: CSVEAPVQETQYF

V: TRBV5-1
length: 14
D: .
J: TRBJ2-3
size: .
DNA: TGCGCCAGCAGCATGGGACATAACACAGATACGCAGTATTTC
CDR3: CASSMGHNTDTQYF

V: TRBV20-1
length: 15
D: .
J: TRBJ1-6
size: .
DNA: TGCAATGCCAGACGGATTCAGGGGTGCAATTCACCCCTCCACTTT
CDR3: CNARRIQGCNSPLHF

V: TRBV7-8
length: 18
D: .
J: TRBJ1-5
size: few
DNA: TGTAGCAGCAGCCCAAGAATAACCCAACACGATGGCAATCAGCCCCAGCATTTT
CDR3: CSSSPRITQHDGNQPQHF

V: TRBV7-8
length: 11
D: .
J: TRBJ2-5
size: .
DNA: TGTGCCAGCAGCCTCGGGGAGACCCGGTACTTC
CDR3: CASSLGETRYF

V: TRBV28
length: 12
D: TRBD1
J: TRBJ2-7
size: .
DNA: TGTGCCACCGTGGGACAGGGCCACGAGCGGTACTTC
CDR3: CATVGQGHERYF

V: TRBV4-2
length: 15
D: TRBD2
J: TRBJ2-7
size: .
DNA: TGCGCCAGCAGCGAGCGACTAGCGGACTATGGGGAGCAGTACTTC
CDR3: CASSERLADYGEQYF

V: TRBV29-1
length: 15
D: .
J: TRBJ2-3
size: .
DNA: TGCAGCCTTGAGGGCGGGGTCGACATCACAGATACGCAGTATTTT
CDR3: CSLEGGVDITDTQYF

V: TRBV5-6
length: 13
D: .
J: TRBJ2-5
size: medium-sized
DNA: TGTGCCAGCAGCAATACCGGCCGGGCGACCCAGTACTTC
CDR3: CASSNTGRATQYF

V: TRBV3-1
length: 13
D: .
J: TRBJ2-7
size: .
DNA: TGTGCCAGCAGAGTCAGGGGCTCCTACGAGCAGTACTTC
CDR3: CASRVRGSYEQYF